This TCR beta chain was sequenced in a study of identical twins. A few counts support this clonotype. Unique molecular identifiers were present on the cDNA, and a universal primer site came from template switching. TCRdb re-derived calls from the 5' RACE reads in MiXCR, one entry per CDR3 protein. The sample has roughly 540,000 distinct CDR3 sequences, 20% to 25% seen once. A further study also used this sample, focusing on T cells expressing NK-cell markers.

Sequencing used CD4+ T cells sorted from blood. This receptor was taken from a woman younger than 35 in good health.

The CDR3 reads CSARDPSLYEQYF. The CDR3 nucleotides are TGCAGTGCTAGAGATCCTAGCCTCTACGAGCAGTACTTC. The chain combines TRBV20-1 with TRBJ2-7; possibly TRBD2 for D (5 bases). The CDR3 consists of 13 residues. Trimming took off 0 bases at V and 3 bases at J, with 9 bases between the two ends. The germline V gene encodes CDR1 DFQATT and CDR2 SNEGSKA (reference sequence).